This T cell receptor beta chain was sequenced in a study of kidney transplant recipient with SARS-CoV-2 infection. A remark on this clonotype: This may be a read error, as it is one base from a much larger clone.

The CDR3 has 16 residues. Trimming removed 5 bases from V and 6 bases from J, with 23 bases in between. TCRdb redid the calling of the reads with MiXCR, one entry per CDR3 protein. The table shows 200,000 to 300,000 distinct CDR3 sequences, with around 30% occurring only once. The source of this sequence is a young adult male patient who had COVID-19 and was a kidney transplant recipient. Some T cells could come from the graft donor. The chain recombines TRBV12-3 or TRBV12-4 with TRBJ2-7; D ambiguous. Sequences were derived from a blood sample, sampled at baseline and between days 110 and 120 from a kidney transplant recipient. CDR3: CASSDTRRAIESEQYF. CDR3 DNA sequence: TGTGCCAGCAGTGATACCCGGAGAGCCATAGAAAGCGAGCAGTACTTC.